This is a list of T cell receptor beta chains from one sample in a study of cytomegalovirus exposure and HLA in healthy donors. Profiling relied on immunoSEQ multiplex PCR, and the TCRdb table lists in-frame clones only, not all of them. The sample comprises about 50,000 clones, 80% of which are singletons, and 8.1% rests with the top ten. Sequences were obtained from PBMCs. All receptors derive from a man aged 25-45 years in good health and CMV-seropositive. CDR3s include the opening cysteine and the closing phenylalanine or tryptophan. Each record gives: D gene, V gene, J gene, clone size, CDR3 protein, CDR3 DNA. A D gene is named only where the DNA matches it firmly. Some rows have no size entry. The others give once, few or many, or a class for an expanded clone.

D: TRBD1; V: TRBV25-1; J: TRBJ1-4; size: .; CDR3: CASSGDSRKLFF; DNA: TGTGCCAGCAGTGGGGACAGCCGAAAACTGTTTTTT
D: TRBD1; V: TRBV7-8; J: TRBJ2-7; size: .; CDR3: CASSLGTGPYEQYF; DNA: TGTGCCAGCAGCTTGGGGACAGGGCCCTACGAGCAGTACTTC
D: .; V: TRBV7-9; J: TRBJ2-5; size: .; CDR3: CASSFPYVQETQYF; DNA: TGTGCCAGCAGCTTCCCCTATGTTCAAGAGACCCAGTACTTC
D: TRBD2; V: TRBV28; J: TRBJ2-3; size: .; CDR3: CASYFSGGAADTQYF; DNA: TGTGCCAGCTATTTTAGCGGGGGGGCAGCAGATACGCAGTATTTT
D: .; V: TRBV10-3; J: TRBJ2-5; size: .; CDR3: CAISDLSETQYF; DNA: TGTGCCATCAGTGATCTTTCAGAGACCCAGTACTTC
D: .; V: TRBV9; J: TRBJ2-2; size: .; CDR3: CASSAPGGVTGKPGELFF; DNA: TGTGCCAGCAGCGCCCCTGGAGGGGTGACAGGGAAACCCGGGGAGCTGTTTTTT
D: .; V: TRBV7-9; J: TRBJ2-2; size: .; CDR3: CASSPGRGTGELFF; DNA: TGTGCCAGCAGCCCTGGCAGGGGCACCGGGGAGCTGTTTTTT
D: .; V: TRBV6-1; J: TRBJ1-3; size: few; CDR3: CASSEIGTGGNTIYF; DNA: TGTGCCAGCAGTGAAATCGGAACCGGGGGAAACACCATATATTTT
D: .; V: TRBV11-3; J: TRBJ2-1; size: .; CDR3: CASSLGYFGGDSYNEQFF; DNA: TGTGCCAGCAGCTTGGGTTATTTTGGAGGGGACTCCTACAATGAGCAGTTCTTC
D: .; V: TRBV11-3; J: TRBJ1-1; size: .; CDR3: CASSFTGFTEAFF; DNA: TGTGCCAGCAGCTTTACAGGGTTTACTGAAGCTTTCTTT
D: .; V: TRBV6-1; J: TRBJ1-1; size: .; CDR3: CASSYRGRGFF; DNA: TGTGCCAGCAGTTACCGTGGAAGGGGTTTCTTT
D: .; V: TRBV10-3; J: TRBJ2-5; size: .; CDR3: CAISDLREGQETQYF; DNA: TGTGCCATCAGTGATCTACGTGAGGGCCAAGAGACCCAGTACTTC
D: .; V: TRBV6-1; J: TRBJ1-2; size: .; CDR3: CASTPGFNYGYTF; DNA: TGTGCCAGCACCCCAGGCTTTAACTATGGCTACACCTTC
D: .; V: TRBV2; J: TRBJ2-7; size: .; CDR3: CASSVEQGRNEQYF; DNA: TGTGCCAGCAGTGTCGAACAGGGCCGGAACGAGCAGTACTTC
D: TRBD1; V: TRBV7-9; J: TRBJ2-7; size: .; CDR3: CASSLAGTGGPYEQYF; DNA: TGTGCCAGCAGCTTAGCCGGGACAGGGGGCCCCTACGAGCAGTACTTC
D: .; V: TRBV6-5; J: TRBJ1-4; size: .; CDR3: CASSPGWLGEKLFF; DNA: TGTGCCAGCAGCCCAGGGTGGTTGGGGGAAAAACTGTTTTTT
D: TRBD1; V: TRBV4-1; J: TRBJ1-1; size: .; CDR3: CASSQDPRGVAEAFF; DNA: TGCGCCAGCAGCCAAGATCCCAGGGGGGTCGCTGAAGCTTTCTTT
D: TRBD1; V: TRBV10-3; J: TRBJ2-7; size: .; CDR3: CAISEGDRGRYEQYF; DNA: TGTGCCATCAGTGAGGGGGACAGGGGGCGTTACGAGCAGTACTTC
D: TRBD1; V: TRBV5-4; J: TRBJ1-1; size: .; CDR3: CASSLGNRGVPNTEAFF; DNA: TGTGCCAGCAGCTTAGGAAACAGGGGCGTCCCGAACACTGAAGCTTTCTTT
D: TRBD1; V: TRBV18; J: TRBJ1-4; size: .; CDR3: CAGSPPGDREKLFF; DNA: TGTGCCGGCTCTCCGCCGGGGGACAGGGAAAAACTGTTTTTT
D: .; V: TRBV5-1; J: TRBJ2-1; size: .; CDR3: CASRDTYNEQFF; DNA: TGCGCCAGCCGGGACACTTACAATGAGCAGTTCTTC
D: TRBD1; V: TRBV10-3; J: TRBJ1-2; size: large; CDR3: CAISETRDRQGRNYGYTF; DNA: TGTGCCATCAGTGAAACACGGGACCGACAGGGGCGAAACTATGGCTACACCTTC
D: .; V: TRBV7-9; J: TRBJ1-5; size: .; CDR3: CSSSLSLSNQPQHF; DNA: TGTTCCAGCAGCTTATCTCTTAGCAATCAGCCCCAGCATTTT
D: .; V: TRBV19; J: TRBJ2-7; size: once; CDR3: CASSMEGPTYEQYF; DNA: TGTGCCAGTAGTATGGAGGGACCGACCTACGAGCAGTACTTC
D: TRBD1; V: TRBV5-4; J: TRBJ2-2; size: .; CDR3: CASSEGQGATTGELFF; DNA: TGTGCCAGCAGCGAAGGACAGGGGGCGACCACCGGGGAGCTGTTTTTT
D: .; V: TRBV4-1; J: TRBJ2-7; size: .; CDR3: CASSQEPGNYEQYF; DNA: TGCGCCAGCAGCCAAGAACCGGGGAACTACGAGCAGTACTTC
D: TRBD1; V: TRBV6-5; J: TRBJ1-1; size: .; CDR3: CASSYSITGTGVIAFF; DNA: TGTGCCAGCAGTTACTCGATAACCGGGACAGGGGTAATAGCTTTCTTT
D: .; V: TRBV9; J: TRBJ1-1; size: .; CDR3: CASSSRGLNTEAFF; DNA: TGTGCCAGCAGCTCGCGGGGGCTGAACACTGAAGCTTTCTTT
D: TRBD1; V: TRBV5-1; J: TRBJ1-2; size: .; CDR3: CASSRTGGSGYGYTF; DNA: TGCGCCAGCAGCCGTACAGGGGGCTCGGGCTATGGCTACACCTTC
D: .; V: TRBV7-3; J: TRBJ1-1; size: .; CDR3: CASSLMTGEAFF; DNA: TGTGCCAGCAGCTTAATGACAGGTGAAGCTTTCTTT
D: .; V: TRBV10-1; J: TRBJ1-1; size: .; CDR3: CASSERQGITEAFF; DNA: TGCGCCAGCAGTGAGAGGCAGGGGATCACTGAAGCTTTCTTT
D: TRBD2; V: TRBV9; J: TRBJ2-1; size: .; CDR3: CASSVDRPSGGPYNEQFF; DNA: TGTGCCAGCAGCGTAGATCGGCCTAGCGGGGGACCCTACAATGAGCAGTTCTTC
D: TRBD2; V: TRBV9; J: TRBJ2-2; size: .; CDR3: CASSVELRGSYTGELFF; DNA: TGTGCCAGCAGCGTAGAGTTGCGGGGGTCTTACACCGGGGAGCTGTTTTTT
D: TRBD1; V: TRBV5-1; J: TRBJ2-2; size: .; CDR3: CASSSGQGSGELFF; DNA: TGCGCCAGCAGCTCGGGACAGGGGTCCGGGGAGCTGTTTTTT
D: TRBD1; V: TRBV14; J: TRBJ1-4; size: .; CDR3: CASSQSGTGVEKLFF; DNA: TGTGCCAGCAGCCAATCCGGGACAGGGGTTGAAAAACTGTTTTTT
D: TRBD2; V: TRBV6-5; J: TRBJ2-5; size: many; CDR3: CASSASGTSETQYF; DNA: TGTGCCAGCAGTGCATCCGGGACTAGTGAGACCCAGTACTTC
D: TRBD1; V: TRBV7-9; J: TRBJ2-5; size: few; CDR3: CASSFGTGLQETQYF; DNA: TGTGCCAGCAGCTTCGGGACAGGGCTCCAAGAGACCCAGTACTTC
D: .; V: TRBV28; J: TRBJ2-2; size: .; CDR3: CASNLGGGRNTGELFF; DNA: TGTGCCAGCAACCTAGGGGGGGGGCGGAACACCGGGGAGCTGTTTTTT
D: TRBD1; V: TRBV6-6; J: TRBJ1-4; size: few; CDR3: CASSYSKGAGEKLFF; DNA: TGTGCCAGCAGTTACTCGAAGGGGGCTGGTGAAAAACTGTTTTTT
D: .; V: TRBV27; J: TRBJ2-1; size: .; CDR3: CASSLTSSTYNEQFF; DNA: TGTGCCAGCAGTTTAACTAGTTCTACCTACAATGAGCAGTTCTTC
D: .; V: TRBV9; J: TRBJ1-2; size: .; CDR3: CASSPRGSDLYGYTF; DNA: TGTGCCAGCAGCCCTCGAGGCAGCGACTTGTATGGCTACACCTTC
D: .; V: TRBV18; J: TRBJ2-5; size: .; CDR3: CASSPQGQETQYF; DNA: TGTGCCAGCTCACCTCAGGGCCAAGAGACCCAGTACTTC
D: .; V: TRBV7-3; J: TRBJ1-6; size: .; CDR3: CASSLRGIGYNSPLHF; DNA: TGTGCCAGCAGCTTACGGGGGATTGGATATAATTCACCCCTCCACTTT
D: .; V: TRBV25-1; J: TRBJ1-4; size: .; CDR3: CASSELGATNEKLFF; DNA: TGTGCCAGCAGTGAATTAGGGGCAACTAATGAAAAACTGTTTTTT
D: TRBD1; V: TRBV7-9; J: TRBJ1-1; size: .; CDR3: CASSLALGTGKAFF; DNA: TGTGCCAGCAGCTTAGCGCTGGGGACAGGTAAAGCTTTCTTT
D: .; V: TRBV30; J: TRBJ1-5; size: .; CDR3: CAWSVGGQWGVNSNQPQHF; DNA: TGTGCCTGGAGTGTAGGTGGGCAGTGGGGCGTCAATAGCAATCAGCCCCAGCATTTT
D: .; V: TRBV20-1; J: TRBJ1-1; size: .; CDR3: CSARLTGEAFF; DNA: TGCAGTGCTCGACTTACAGGGGAAGCTTTCTTT
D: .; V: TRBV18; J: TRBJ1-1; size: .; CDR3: CASSPVQGADTEAFF; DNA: TGTGCCAGCTCACCTGTACAGGGAGCGGACACTGAAGCTTTCTTT
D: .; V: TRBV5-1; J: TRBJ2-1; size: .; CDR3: CASSLAVLDNEQFF; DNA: TGCGCCAGCAGCTTAGCCGTCCTGGACAATGAGCAGTTCTTC